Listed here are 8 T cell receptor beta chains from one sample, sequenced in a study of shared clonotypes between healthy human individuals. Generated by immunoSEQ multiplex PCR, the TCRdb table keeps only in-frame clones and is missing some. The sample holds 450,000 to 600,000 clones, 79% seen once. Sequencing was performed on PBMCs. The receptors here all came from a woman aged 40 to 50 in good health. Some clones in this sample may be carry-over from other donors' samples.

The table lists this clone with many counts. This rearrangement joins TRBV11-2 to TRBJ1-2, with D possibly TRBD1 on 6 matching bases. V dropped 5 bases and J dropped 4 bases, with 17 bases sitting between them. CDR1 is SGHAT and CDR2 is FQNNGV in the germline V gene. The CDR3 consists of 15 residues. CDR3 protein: CASSPTIGQSYGYTF. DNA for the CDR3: TGTGCCAGCAGCCCCACTATCGGACAGAGCTATGGCTACACCTTC.

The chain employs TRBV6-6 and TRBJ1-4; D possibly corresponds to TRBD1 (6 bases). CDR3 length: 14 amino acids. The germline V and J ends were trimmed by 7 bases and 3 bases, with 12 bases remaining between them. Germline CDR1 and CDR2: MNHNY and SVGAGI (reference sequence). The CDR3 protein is CASTQGKANEKLFF. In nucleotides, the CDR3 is TGTGCCAGCACCCAGGGGAAGGCTAATGAAAAACTGTTTTTT.

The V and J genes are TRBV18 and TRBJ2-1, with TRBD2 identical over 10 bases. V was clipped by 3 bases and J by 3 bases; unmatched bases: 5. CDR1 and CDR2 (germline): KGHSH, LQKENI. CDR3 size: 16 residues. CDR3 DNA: TGTGCCAGCTCACCGTGGACTAGCGGCGGCTACAATGAGCAGTTCTTC. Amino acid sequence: CASSPWTSGGYNEQFF. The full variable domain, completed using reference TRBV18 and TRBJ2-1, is NAGVMQNPRHLVRRRGQEARLRCSPMKGHSHVYWYRQLPEEGLKFMVYLQKENIIDESGMPKERFSAEFPKEGPSILRIQQVVRGDSAAYFCASSPWTSGGYNEQFFGPGTRLTVL.

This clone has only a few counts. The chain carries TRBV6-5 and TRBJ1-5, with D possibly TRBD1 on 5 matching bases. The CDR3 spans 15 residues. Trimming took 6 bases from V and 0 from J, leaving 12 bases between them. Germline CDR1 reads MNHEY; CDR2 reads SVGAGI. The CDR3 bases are TGTGCCAGCAGGACCGACAGTACTAGCAATCAGCCCCAGCATTTT. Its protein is CASRTDSTSNQPQHF.

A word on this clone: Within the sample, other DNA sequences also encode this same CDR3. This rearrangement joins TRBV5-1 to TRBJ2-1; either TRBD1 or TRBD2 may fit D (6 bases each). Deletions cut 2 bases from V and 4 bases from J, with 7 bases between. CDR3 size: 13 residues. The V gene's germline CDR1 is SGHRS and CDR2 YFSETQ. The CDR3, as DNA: TGCGCCAGCAGCTTAGGGGGGTACAATGAGCAGTTCTTC. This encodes CASSLGGYNEQFF.

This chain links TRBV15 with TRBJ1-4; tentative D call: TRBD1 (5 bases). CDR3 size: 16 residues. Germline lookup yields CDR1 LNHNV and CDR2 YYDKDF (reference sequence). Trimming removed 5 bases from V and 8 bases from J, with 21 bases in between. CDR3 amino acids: CATSPRSGTAQEKLFF. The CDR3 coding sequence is TGTGCCACCAGCCCAAGAAGCGGGACGGCCCAGGAAAAACTGTTTTTT. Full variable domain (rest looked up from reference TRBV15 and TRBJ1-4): DAMVIQNPRYQVTQFGKPVTLSCSQTLNHNVMYWYQQKSSQAPKLLFHYYDKDFNNEADTPDNFQSRRPNTSFCFLDIRSPGLGDTAMYLCATSPRSGTAQEKLFFGSGTQLSVL.

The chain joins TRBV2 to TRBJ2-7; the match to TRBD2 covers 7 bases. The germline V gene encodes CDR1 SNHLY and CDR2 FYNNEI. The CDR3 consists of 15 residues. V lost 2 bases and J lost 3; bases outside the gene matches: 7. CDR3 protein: CASSETSSGNYEQYF. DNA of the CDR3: TGTGCCAGCAGTGAAACCTCCAGCGGGAACTACGAGCAGTACTTC.

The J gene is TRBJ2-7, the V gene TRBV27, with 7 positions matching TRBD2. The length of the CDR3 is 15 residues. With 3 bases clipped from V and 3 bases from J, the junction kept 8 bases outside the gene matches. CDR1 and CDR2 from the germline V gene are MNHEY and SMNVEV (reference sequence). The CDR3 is CASSLGGNGYYEQYF. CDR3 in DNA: TGTGCCAGCAGTTTGGGGGGGAACGGTTACTACGAGCAGTACTTC.